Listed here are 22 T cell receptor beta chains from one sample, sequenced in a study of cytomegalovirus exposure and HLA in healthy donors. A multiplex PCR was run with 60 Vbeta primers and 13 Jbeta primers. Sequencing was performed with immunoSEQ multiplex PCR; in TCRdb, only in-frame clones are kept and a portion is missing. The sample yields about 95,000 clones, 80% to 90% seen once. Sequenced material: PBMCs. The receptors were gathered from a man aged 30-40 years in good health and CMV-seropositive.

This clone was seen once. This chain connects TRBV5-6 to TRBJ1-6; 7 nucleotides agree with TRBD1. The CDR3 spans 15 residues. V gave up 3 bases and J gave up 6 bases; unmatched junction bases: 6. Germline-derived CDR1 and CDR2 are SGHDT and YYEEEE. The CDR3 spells CASSSQGRLNSPLHF. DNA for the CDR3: TGTGCCAGCAGCTCACAGGGGCGGCTTAATTCACCCCTCCACTTT. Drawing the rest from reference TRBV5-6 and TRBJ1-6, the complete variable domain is DAGVTQSPTHLIKTRGQQVTLRCSPKSGHDTVSWYQQALGQGPQFIFQYYEEEERQRGNFPDRFSGHQFPNYSSELNVNALLLGDSALYLCASSSQGRLNSPLHFGNGTRLTVT.

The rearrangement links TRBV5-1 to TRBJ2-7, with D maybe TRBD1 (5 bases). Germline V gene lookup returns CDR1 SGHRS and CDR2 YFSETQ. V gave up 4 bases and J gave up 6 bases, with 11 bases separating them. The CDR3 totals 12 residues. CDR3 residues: CASSPGRAEQYF. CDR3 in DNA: TGCGCCAGCAGCCCGGGCAGGGCCGAGCAGTACTTC.

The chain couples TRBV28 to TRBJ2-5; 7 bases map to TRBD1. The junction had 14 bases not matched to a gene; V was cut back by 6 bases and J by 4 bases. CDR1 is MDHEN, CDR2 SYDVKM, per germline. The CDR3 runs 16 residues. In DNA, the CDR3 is TGTGCCAGCAGAGACAGGGATTCGTTCGGCGGAGAGACCCAGTACTTC. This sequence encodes CASRDRDSFGGETQYF.

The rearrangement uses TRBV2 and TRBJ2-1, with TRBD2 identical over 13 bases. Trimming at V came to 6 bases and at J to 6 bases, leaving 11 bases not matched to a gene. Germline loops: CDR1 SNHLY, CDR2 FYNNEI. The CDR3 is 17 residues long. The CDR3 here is CASSHTSGRALLNEQFF. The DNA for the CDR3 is TGTGCCAGCAGCCACACTAGCGGGAGGGCCTTGCTCAATGAGCAGTTCTTC.

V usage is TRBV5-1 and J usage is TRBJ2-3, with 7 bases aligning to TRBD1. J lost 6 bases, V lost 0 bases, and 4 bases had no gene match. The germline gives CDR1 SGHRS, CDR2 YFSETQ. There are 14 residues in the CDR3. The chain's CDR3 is CASSLVDREDTQYF. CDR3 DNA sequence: TGCGCCAGCAGCTTGGTAGACAGGGAGGATACGCAGTATTTT.

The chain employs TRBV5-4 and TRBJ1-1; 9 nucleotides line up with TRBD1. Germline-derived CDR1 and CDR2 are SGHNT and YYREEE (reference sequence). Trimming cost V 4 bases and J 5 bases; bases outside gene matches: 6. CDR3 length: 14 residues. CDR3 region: CASSPRDRVTEAFF. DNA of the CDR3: TGTGCCAGCAGCCCCCGGGACAGGGTGACTGAAGCTTTCTTT.

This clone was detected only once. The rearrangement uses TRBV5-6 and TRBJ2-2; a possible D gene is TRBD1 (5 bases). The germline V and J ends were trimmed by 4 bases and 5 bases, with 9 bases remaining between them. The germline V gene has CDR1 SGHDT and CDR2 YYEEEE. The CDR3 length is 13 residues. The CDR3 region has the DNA TGTGCCAGCAGCCGACAGCATACCGGGGAGCTGTTTTTT. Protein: CASSRQHTGELFF. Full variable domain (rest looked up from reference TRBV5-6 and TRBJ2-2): DAGVTQSPTHLIKTRGQQVTLRCSPKSGHDTVSWYQQALGQGPQFIFQYYEEEERQRGNFPDRFSGHQFPNYSSELNVNALLLGDSALYLCASSRQHTGELFFGEGSRLTVL.

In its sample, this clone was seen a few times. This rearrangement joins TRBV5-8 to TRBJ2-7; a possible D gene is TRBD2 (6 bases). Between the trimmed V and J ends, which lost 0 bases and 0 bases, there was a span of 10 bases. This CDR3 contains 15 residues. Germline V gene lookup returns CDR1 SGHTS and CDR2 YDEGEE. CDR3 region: CASSLVASASYEQYF. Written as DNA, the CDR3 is TGTGCCAGCAGCTTGGTTGCTAGCGCCTCCTACGAGCAGTACTTC.

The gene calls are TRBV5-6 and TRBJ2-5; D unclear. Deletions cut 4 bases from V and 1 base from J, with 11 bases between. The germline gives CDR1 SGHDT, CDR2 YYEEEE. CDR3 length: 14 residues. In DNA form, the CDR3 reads TGTGCCAGCAGCCCCCCTGGAGCCCAAGAGACCCAGTACTTC. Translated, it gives CASSPPGAQETQYF.

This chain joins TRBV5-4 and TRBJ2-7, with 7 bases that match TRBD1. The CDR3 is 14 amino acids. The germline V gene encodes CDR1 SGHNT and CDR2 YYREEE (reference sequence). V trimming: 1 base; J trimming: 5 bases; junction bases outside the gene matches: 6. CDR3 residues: CASSLTGDSDEQYF. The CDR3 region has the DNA TGTGCCAGCAGCTTGACAGGGGATAGCGACGAGCAGTACTTC.

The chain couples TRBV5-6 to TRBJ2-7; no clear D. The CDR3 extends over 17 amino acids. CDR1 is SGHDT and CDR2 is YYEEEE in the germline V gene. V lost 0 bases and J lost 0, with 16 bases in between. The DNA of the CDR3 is TGTGCCAGCAGCTTGGCGTTCGTATTTGAGAGCTCCTACGAGCAGTACTTC. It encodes CASSLAFVFESSYEQYF.

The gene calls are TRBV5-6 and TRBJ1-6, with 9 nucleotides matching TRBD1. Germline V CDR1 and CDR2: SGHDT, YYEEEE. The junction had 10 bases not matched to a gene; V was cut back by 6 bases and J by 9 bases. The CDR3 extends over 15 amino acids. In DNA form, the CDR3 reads TGTGCCAGCACCTCGATACAGGGGGCTAGTTCACCCCTCCACTTT. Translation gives CASTSIQGASSPLHF.

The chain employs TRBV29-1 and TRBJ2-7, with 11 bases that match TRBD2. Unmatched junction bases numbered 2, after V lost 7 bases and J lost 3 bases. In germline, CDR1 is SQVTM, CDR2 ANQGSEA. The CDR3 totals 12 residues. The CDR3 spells CSAGTSGYEQYF. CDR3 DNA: TGCAGCGCCGGGACTAGCGGCTACGAGCAGTACTTC.

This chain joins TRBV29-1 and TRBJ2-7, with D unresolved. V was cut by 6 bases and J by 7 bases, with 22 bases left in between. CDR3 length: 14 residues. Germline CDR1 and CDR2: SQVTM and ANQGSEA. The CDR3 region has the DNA TGCAGCGTGGCTCGCGAGACTCTACCTTGGGAGCAGTACTTC. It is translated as CSVARETLPWEQYF.

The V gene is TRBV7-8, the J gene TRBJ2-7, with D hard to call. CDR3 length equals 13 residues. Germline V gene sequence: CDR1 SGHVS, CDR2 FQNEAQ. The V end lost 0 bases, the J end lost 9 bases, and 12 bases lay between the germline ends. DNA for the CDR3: TGTGCCAGCAGCTTAGCGCCGGGTTTGGGGCAGTACTTC. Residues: CASSLAPGLGQYF. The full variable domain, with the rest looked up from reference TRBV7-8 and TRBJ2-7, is GAGVSQSPRYKVAKRGQDVALRCDPISGHVSLFWYQQALGQGPEFLTYFQNEAQLDKSGLPSDRFFAERPEGSVSTLKIQRTQQEDSAVYLCASSLAPGLGQYFGPGTRLTVT.

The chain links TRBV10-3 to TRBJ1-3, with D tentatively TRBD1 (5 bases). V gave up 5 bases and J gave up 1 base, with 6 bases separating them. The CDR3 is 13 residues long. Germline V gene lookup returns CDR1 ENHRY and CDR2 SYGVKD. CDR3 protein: CAISPGSGNTIYF. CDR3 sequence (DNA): TGTGCCATCAGTCCAGGGTCTGGAAACACCATATATTTT.

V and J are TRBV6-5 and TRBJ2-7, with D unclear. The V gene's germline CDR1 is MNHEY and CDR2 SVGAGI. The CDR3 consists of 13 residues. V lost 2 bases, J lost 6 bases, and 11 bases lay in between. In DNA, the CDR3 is TGTGCCAGCAGTTACACGGTGGGCCGCGAGCAGTACTTC. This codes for CASSYTVGREQYF.

CDR3 DNA: TGTGCCAGCAGTTACCCGCAGGGAGCGGGTGAGCAGTTCTTC. Translated, it gives CASSYPQGAGEQFF. This chain connects TRBV6-5 to TRBJ2-1, with a possible D match to TRBD2 (6 bases). The CDR3 is 14 residues long. Per germline, CDR1 MNHEY and CDR2 SVGAGI. V was pared by 2 bases and J by 9 bases, with 14 bases between.

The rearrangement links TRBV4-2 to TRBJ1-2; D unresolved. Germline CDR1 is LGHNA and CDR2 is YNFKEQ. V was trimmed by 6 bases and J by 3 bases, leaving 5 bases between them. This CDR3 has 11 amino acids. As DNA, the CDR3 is TGTGCCAGCAGGGCGGACTATGGCTACACCTTC. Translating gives CASRADYGYTF.

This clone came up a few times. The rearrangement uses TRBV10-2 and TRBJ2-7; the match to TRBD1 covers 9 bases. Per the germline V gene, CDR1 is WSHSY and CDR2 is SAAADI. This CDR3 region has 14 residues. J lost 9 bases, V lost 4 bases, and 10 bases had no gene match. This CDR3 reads CASSAGTGNVGQYF. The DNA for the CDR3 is TGCGCCAGCAGTGCCGGGACAGGGAATGTGGGGCAGTACTTC.

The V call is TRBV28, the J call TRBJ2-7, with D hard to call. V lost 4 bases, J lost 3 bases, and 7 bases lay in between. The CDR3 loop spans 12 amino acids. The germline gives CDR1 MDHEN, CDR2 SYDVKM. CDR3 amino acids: CASSYFDYEQYF. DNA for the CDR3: TGTGCCAGCAGTTACTTTGACTACGAGCAGTACTTC.

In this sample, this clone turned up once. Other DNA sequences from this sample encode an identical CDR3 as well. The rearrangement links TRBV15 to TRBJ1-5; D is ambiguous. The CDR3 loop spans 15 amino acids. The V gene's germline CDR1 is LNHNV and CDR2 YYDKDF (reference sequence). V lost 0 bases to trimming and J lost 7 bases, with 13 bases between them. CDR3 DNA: TGTGCCACCAGCAGAGAATTAGAGGGTCGGCAGCCCCAGCATTTT. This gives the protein CATSRELEGRQPQHF. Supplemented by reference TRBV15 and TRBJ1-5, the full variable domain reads DAMVIQNPRYQVTQFGKPVTLSCSQTLNHNVMYWYQQKSSQAPKLLFHYYDKDFNNEADTPDNFQSRRPNTSFCFLDIRSPGLGDTAMYLCATSRELEGRQPQHFGDGTRLSIL.